The clone carrying this T cell receptor beta chain was counted only a few times. The sample belongs to a study of regulatory T cells in long-lasting Graves disease. As to time point: persistent/refractory GD, antithyroid drugs over 5 years with positive TRAb. Extracted RNA from PBMCs served as the source of the TCR library. Arm-PCR of CDR3 regions with iRepertoire HTBI primers generated TCR beta libraries. From the multiplex PCR reads, TCRdb called clonotypes with MiXCR, one entry per CDR3 protein. The table lists 400,000 to 500,000 distinct CDR3 sequences, approximately 23% of them singletons. This CDR3 contains 14 residues. Germline V gene sequence: CDR1 DFQATT, CDR2 SNEGSKA (reference sequence). V was pared by 4 bases and J by 2 bases, with 13 bases between.

Material: peripheral blood mononuclear cells (PBMCs), obtained when the disease was refractory, from a patient treated with antithyroid drugs. The origin of this receptor is a female donor with Graves disease. V is TRBV20-1 and J is TRBJ2-3; D is possibly TRBD1 (7 bases). The CDR3 here is CSAIRGEATDTQYF. In nucleotides, the CDR3 is TGCAGTGCTATCAGGGGGGAGGCCACAGATACGCAGTATTTT.